This T cell receptor beta chain was found in a study of OX40 agonist ivuxolimab in advanced cancers. CDR1 is SGHVS, CDR2 FNYEAQ, per germline. The CDR3 spans 14 residues. Trimming removed 4 bases from V and 2 bases from J; junction bases left unmatched: 4. Sequenced by immunoSEQ multiplex PCR; TCRdb stores in-frame clones only, minus some. The repertoire includes approximately 77,000 clones, about nine tenths of them detected once, and approximately 0.56% sits in the top ten. This material consisted of CD4+ or CD8+ T cells sorted from blood, taken in a trial of the OX40 agonist ivuxolimab. The chain employs TRBV7-6 and TRBJ1-1; 7 nucleotides line up with TRBD1. This clonotype originated in an adult with an advanced solid tumor such as melanoma, head and neck, liver or kidney cancer. The CDR3 loop is CASSSTGANTEAFF. The CDR3 nucleotides read TGTGCCAGCAGCTCTACAGGGGCTAACACTGAAGCTTTCTTT.